Listed here are 5 T cell receptor beta chains from one sample, sequenced in a study of Ad26.COV2.S vaccination and SARS-CoV-2 variants (dated by TCRdb to about 2021). The label giving this sample's treatment or condition can be read as: approximately 18 received Ad26.COV2.S at low or high dose, single or two shots; about 5 received placebo; per-sample allocation not given. Repertoires of vaccine and placebo recipients were sequenced from samples taken on day 63 after the first injection. Receptor amplification or capture employed the immunoSEQ multiplex PCR assay. Drawn from immuneACCESS, this table holds only the in-frame rearrangements with V and J called that TCRdb kept. Clones are partly lost; checked studies trace under half to an unresolved V gene and leave the rest unexplained. The sample profile shows 350,000 to 600,000 clones; roughly 87% of them were found once. The ten largest clones capture 1.5% to 2% of the sample.

The material was peripheral blood, obtained in a trial of Ad26.COV2.S vaccine versus placebo. All receptors come from a person aged 18-60 years who received the Ad26.COV2.S COVID-19 vaccine or a placebo.

The V and J genes are TRBV18 and TRBJ1-2; D not certain. Germline V CDR1 and CDR2: KGHSH, LQKENI. This CDR3 spans 13 amino acids. The V gene lost 3 bases and the J gene lost 4 bases, with 9 bases spanning the gap. CDR3 region: CASSPAGRYGYTF. DNA for the CDR3: TGTGCCAGCTCACCGGCAGGCCGCTATGGCTACACCTTC.

The V and J genes are TRBV11-2 and TRBJ2-2; D not certain. Germline CDR1 is SGHAT and CDR2 is FQNNGV. This CDR3 has 16 residues. The germline V and J ends were trimmed by 5 bases and 2 bases, with 15 bases remaining between them. In DNA form, the CDR3 reads TGTGCCAGCAGCCACCGGCGTTCCCGAAACACCGGGGAGCTGTTTTTT. This translates into CASSHRRSRNTGELFF.

This chain links TRBV6-5 with TRBJ2-5; D possibly corresponds to TRBD2 (5 bases). CDR3 size: 16 residues. V lost 0 bases to trimming and J lost 4 bases, with 15 bases between them. Germline CDR1 is MNHEY and CDR2 is SVGAGI. Written as DNA, the CDR3 is TGTGCCAGCAGTTACTCACCCGACCCGGAGGTAGAGACCCAGTACTTC. Protein sequence: CASSYSPDPEVETQYF.

The chain has TRBV2 and TRBJ2-5, with D maybe TRBD1 (5 bases). V dropped 9 bases and J dropped 0 bases, with 14 bases sitting between them. The germline gives CDR1 SNHLY, CDR2 FYNNEI. The CDR3 runs 14 residues. This chain's CDR3 is CARTSGHNQETQYF. CDR3 sequence (DNA): TGTGCCAGAACGTCCGGACACAACCAAGAGACCCAGTACTTC.

Of note for this clone: Other nucleotide sequences from this sample produce the same CDR3. V is TRBV29-1 and J is TRBJ1-2; D unresolved. This CDR3 is 13 amino acids long. Trimming shortened V by 3 bases and J by 4 bases, and 12 bases separated the two germline ends. The germline CDR1 and CDR2 sequences are SQVTM and ANQGSEA. The DNA for the CDR3 is TGCAGCGTTGAGGGTAGTGGGAGCTATGGCTACACCTTC. Translation gives CSVEGSGSYGYTF.